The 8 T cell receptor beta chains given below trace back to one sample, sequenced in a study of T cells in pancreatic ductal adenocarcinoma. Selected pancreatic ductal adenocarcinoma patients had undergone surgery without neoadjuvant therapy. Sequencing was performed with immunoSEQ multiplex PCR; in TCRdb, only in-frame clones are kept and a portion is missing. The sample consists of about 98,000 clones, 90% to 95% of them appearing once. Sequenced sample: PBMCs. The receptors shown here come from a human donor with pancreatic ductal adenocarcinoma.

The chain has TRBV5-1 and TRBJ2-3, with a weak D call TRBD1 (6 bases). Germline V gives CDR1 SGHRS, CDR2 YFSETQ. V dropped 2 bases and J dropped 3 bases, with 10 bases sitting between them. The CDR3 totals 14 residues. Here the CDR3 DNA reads TGCGCCAGCAGCTTCCAGGGGAGAACAGATACGCAGTATTTT. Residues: CASSFQGRTDTQYF.

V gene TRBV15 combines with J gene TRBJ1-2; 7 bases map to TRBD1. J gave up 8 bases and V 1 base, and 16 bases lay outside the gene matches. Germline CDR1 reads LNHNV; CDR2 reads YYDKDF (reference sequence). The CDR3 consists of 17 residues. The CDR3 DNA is TGTGCCACCAGCAGAGGGAGGGAGACAGGGCCCCTTGGAGGCTACACCTTC. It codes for CATSRGRETGPLGGYTF.

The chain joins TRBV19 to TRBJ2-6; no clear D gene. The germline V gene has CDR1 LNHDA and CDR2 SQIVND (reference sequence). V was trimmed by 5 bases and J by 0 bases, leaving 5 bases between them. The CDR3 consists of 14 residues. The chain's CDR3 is CASSLYSGANVLTF. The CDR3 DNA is TGTGCCAGTAGTCTGTACTCTGGGGCCAACGTCCTGACTTTC.

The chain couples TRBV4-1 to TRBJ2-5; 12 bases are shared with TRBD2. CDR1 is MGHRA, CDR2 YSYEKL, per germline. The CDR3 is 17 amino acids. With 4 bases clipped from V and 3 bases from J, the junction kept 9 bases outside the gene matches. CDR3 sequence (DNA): TGCGCCAGCAGCCGGACCTGGACTAGCGGGAATGAAGAGACCCAGTACTTC. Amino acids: CASSRTWTSGNEETQYF.

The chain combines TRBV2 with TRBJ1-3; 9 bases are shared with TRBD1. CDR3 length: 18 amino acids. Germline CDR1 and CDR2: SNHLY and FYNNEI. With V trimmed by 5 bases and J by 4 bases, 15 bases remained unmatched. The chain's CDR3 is CASSRTRLQGAIGNTIYF. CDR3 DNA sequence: TGTGCCAGCAGTCGAACCCGACTACAGGGGGCGATAGGAAACACCATATATTTT.

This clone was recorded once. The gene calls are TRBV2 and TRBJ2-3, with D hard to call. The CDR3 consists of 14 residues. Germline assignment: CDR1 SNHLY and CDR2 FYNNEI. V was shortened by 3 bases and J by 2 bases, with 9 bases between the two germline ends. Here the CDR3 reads CASSEKQYTDTQYF. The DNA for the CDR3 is TGTGCCAGCAGTGAGAAACAGTACACAGATACGCAGTATTTT.

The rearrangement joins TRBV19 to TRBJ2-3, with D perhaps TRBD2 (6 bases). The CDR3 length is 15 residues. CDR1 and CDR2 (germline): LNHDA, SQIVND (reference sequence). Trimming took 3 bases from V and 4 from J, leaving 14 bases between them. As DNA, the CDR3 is TGTGCCAGTAGTATCGTCGGGGGAGTCGCAGATACGCAGTATTTT. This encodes CASSIVGGVADTQYF.

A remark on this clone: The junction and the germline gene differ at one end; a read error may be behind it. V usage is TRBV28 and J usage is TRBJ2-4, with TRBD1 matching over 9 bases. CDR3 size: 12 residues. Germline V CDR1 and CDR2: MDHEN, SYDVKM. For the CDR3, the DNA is TGTGCCAGCAGTTTGGCTTCGGGACAGGGAGACTTC. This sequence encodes CASSLASGQGDF.